This T cell receptor beta chain was documented in a study of blood T cell repertoires in COVID-19. Overall study: The United States, Italy and Spain supplied acute and convalescent COVID-19 samples. Sample material is recorded as cDNA or gDNA derived from T cells, B-cell-depleted T cells, or PBMCs.

In the authors' workflow: Reference gene primer amplification yielded estimated nucleated cell counts. Produced via immunoSEQ multiplex PCR; TCRdb's table is partial and in-frame only. V and J calls plus clone size are reproduced from that table; the DNA served to infer D and trimming. This table has 51,000 or so clones, approximately 82% appearing once. The germline V gene encodes CDR1 SGHRS and CDR2 YFSETQ. The CDR3 has 15 residues. The V segment lost 3 bases and the J segment 5 bases; nucleotides outside the gene matches: 6. Specimen: peripheral blood. The clonotype comes from a man aged 70-80 years with active COVID-19. This chain links TRBV5-1 with TRBJ2-2; 8 nucleotides align to TRBD1. CDR3 sequence: CASSSTGGSTGELFF. Written as DNA, the CDR3 is TGCGCCAGCAGCTCAACAGGGGGATCTACCGGGGAGCTGTTTTTT.